These 18 T cell receptor beta chains share one sample of origin, sequenced in a study of blood T cells in healthy people across ages (dated by TCRdb to the mid-2010s). Libraries were prepared through 5' RACE. Sequencing used an Illumina HiSeq 2500. A second about 6 to 11 cycle PCR used a sample-barcoded 5' primer and a J-beta primer mix. TCRdb redid the processing of the public reads, applying fastp at Q25 and MiXCR, and retained in-frame beta chains. CDR3 protein sequences are deduplicated, and each keeps its most common genes and DNA. The sample table lists 920,000 or so distinct CDR3 sequences, 45% of them with a count of one. Jointly, the top ten make up approximately 20% of the sample. Material: blood. The receptors derive from a woman aged 55-70 years in good health.

This chain links TRBV6-6 with TRBJ2-3, with a possible D match to TRBD2 (6 bases). Trimming took 4 bases from V and 2 from J, leaving 13 bases between them. Germline V lookup: CDR1 MNHNY, CDR2 SVGAGI (reference sequence). There are 15 residues in the CDR3. The CDR3: CASSSILATTDTQYF. In DNA form, the CDR3 reads TGTGCCAGCAGTTCAATACTAGCTACCACAGATACGCAGTATTTT.

A few counts support this clonotype. J is TRBJ2-4 and V is TRBV20-1, with TRBD2 matching over 7 bases. V lost 0 bases and J lost 6; bases outside the gene matches: 5. The CDR3 has 14 amino acids. Germline CDR1 and CDR2: DFQATT and SNEGSKA (reference sequence). CDR3 protein: CSARDGVAGNIQYF. The CDR3 DNA follows: TGCAGTGCTAGAGATGGGGTAGCGGGAAACATTCAGTACTTC.

The V gene is TRBV6-2 or TRBV6-3, the J gene TRBJ1-2; a possible D gene is TRBD1 (6 bases). This CDR3 spans 13 amino acids. Trimming took off 7 bases at V and 8 bases at J, with 17 bases between the two ends. The germline V gene has CDR1 MNHEY and CDR2 SVGEGT. As DNA, the CDR3 is TGTGCCAGCACTTCCTCGCAGGGGAGGGGCTACACCTTC. This sequence encodes CASTSSQGRGYTF.

The table lists this clonotype with a few counts. The chain recombines TRBV25-1 with TRBJ2-3, with 7 bases that match TRBD2. Germline loops: CDR1 MGHDK, CDR2 SYGVNS. CDR3 length equals 15 residues. V shed 3 bases and J 3 bases; nucleotides not matched to a gene: 6. The CDR3 loop reads CASSERERVTDTQYF. DNA for the CDR3: TGTGCCAGCAGTGAGCGGGAGAGGGTGACAGATACGCAGTATTTT.

This clonotype was found a few times. The rearrangement links TRBV5-1 to TRBJ2-1; 10 bases fit TRBD2. Germline assignment: CDR1 SGHRS and CDR2 YFSETQ. The CDR3 runs to 17 residues. With V trimmed by 3 bases and J by 6 bases, 12 bases remained unmatched. The CDR3 region has the DNA TGCGCCAGCAGCTCTACGATAGCGGGAGGCCTCCCCAATGAGCAGTTCTTC. This gives the protein CASSSTIAGGLPNEQFF.

This clonotype has more than one count but fewer than ten. The chain combines TRBV6-6 with TRBJ1-5, with D possibly TRBD1 on 5 matching bases. This CDR3 has 16 amino acids. Germline CDR1 MNHNY, CDR2 SVGAGI (reference sequence). V gave up 6 bases and J gave up 3 bases, with 18 bases separating them. The DNA for the CDR3 is TGTGCCAGCAGAACGGGGCGGCTAAGACTCAATCAGCCCCAGCATTTT. Protein product: CASRTGRLRLNQPQHF.

The chain couples TRBV20-1 to TRBJ2-3; D gene uncertain. V gave up 6 bases and J gave up 0 bases, with 16 bases separating them. The CDR3 runs 15 residues. The germline CDR1 and CDR2 sequences are DFQATT and SNEGSKA (reference sequence). The CDR3 loop reads CSAPDTGRSTDTQYF. DNA for the CDR3: TGCAGTGCACCAGACACCGGGCGAAGCACAGATACGCAGTATTTT.

This clonotype appeared a few times. This chain links TRBV4-1 with TRBJ2-5; D might be TRBD1 (6 bases). The V end lost 4 bases, the J end lost 0 bases, and 9 bases lay between the germline ends. The length of the CDR3 is 14 residues. The germline gives CDR1 MGHRA, CDR2 YSYEKL. In DNA form, the CDR3 reads TGCGCCAGCAGCCCGGGACACTACCAAGAGACCCAGTACTTC. Translation gives CASSPGHYQETQYF.

This clonotype came up a few times. CDR3 sequence (DNA): TGCGCCAGCAGCCAGGACAGGGGGATAAACTATGGCTACACCTTC. It is translated as CASSQDRGINYGYTF. The rearrangement uses TRBV4-1 and TRBJ1-2; 10 bases align to TRBD1. The CDR3 extends over 15 amino acids. Germline assignment: CDR1 MGHRA and CDR2 YSYEKL. The V segment lost 3 bases and the J segment 2 bases; nucleotides outside the gene matches: 3.

The chain joins TRBV18 to TRBJ2-7, with 7 bases lining up with TRBD2. The V segment lost 6 bases and the J segment 4 bases; nucleotides outside the gene matches: 21. Germline V gives CDR1 KGHSH, CDR2 LQKENI. This CDR3 has 18 amino acids. CDR3 amino acids: CASSYGTKPQRDPYEQYF. The CDR3, as DNA: TGTGCCAGCTCGTACGGGACTAAACCACAGAGGGATCCGTACGAGCAGTACTTC.

The V call is TRBV7-8, the J call TRBJ2-4; 7 nucleotides line up with TRBD1. Near its end, the DNA agrees better with TRBJ2-7, so the J call may be wrong. The CDR3 runs to 14 residues. Germline-derived CDR1 and CDR2 are SGHVS and FQNEAQ. Here the CDR3 DNA reads TGTGCCAGCAGCGTTCCTGGACAGGACTACGAGCAGTACTTC. Protein: CASSVPGQDYEQYF.

The genes are TRBV3-1 and TRBJ2-2, with D unresolved. CDR1 and CDR2 from the germline V gene are LGHDT and YNNKEL (reference sequence). This CDR3 is built from 14 residues. Trimming removed 1 base from V and 7 bases from J, with 10 bases in between. The CDR3, as DNA: TGTGCCAGCAGCCAAGTCGTGGGTATCGGGGAGCTGTTTTTT. This gives the protein CASSQVVGIGELFF. The whole variable domain, filled in from reference TRBV3-1 and TRBJ2-2, reads DTAVSQTPKYLVTQMGNDKSIKCEQNLGHDTMYWYKQDSKKFLKIMFSYNNKELIINETVPNRFSPKSPDKAHLNLHINSLELGDSAVYFCASSQVVGIGELFFGEGSRLTVL.

V and J are TRBV6-6 and TRBJ2-7; 8 bases match TRBD2. J gave up 2 bases and V 7 bases, and 4 bases lay outside the gene matches. This CDR3 comprises 13 residues. In germline, CDR1 is MNHNY, CDR2 SVGAGI (reference sequence). The CDR3 protein is CASNAGGAYEQYF. The CDR3 nucleotides are TGTGCCAGCAACGCGGGAGGCGCCTACGAGCAGTACTTC.

This clonotype has a handful of counts. The chain carries TRBV11-2 and TRBJ1-2; 8 bases match TRBD1. The junction had 10 bases not matched to a gene; V was cut back by 4 bases and J by 3 bases. CDR1 is SGHAT, CDR2 FQNNGV, per germline. The CDR3 has 16 residues. The CDR3 sequence: CASSSESRGQDYGYTF. The DNA for the CDR3 is TGTGCCAGCAGCTCGGAAAGCAGGGGGCAAGACTATGGCTACACCTTC. Drawing the rest from reference TRBV11-2 and TRBJ1-2, the complete variable domain is EAGVAQSPRYKIIEKRQSVAFWCNPISGHATLYWYQQILGQGPKLLIQFQNNGVVDDSQLPKDRFSAERLKGVDSTLKIQPAKLEDSAVYLCASSSESRGQDYGYTFGSGTRLTVV.

V usage is TRBV7-2 and J usage is TRBJ1-6, with D uncertain. Germline loops: CDR1 SGHTA, CDR2 FQGNSA. This CDR3 is built from 16 residues. Between the trimmed V and J ends, which lost 1 base and 5 bases, there was a span of 12 bases. CDR3 loop: CASSLGRWGDNSPLHF. The CDR3, as DNA: TGTGCCAGCAGCTTAGGGCGCTGGGGAGATAATTCACCCCTCCACTTT.

The chain is built from TRBV6-1 and TRBJ2-4; the D gene could be TRBD1 or TRBD2 (6 bases each). Germline CDR1 and CDR2: MNHNS and SASEGT. Trimming took off 1 base at V and 1 base at J, with 11 bases between the two ends. This CDR3 has 16 residues. Here the CDR3 DNA reads TGTGCCAGCAGTGAAGGGGGGGCAGTCGCCAAAAACATTCAGTACTTC. It translates to CASSEGGAVAKNIQYF.

This sequence joins TRBV27 and TRBJ2-5; D is uncertain. The CDR3 is 12 amino acids. Germline V gene lookup returns CDR1 MNHEY and CDR2 SMNVEV (reference sequence). The V and J ends lost 6 bases and 5 bases respectively, with 10 bases between them. The chain's CDR3 is CASSRSAETQYF. The DNA for the CDR3 is TGTGCCAGCAGCCGAAGCGCGGAGACCCAGTACTTC.

The CDR3 reads CSYREGAEKLFF. The DNA for the CDR3 is TGCAGTTACAGGGAAGGTGCTGAAAAACTGTTTTTT. The V call is TRBV29-1, the J call TRBJ1-4; TRBD1 is a possible D gene (6 bases). This CDR3 region has 12 residues. Germline CDR1 and CDR2: SQVTM and ANQGSEA.